This TCR beta chain was sequenced for a study of blood T cell repertoires in COVID-19. TCRdb's copy holds only in-frame clones and misses some; the assay was immunoSEQ multiplex PCR. The table shows over 55,000 clones, with 87% occurring only once. Germline V gene sequence: CDR1 ENHRY, CDR2 SYGVKD. V gave up 10 bases and J gave up 10 bases, with 19 bases separating them. The CDR3 is made up of 12 amino acids. Sequenced material: peripheral blood. The source of this sequence is a man aged 45-65 years with active COVID-19. This rearrangement joins TRBV10-3 to TRBJ1-2; D perhaps matches TRBD1 (6 bases). Here the CDR3 reads CATQGNEVTYTF. The CDR3 coding sequence is TGTGCCACTCAGGGGAACGAGGTCACCTACACCTTC.